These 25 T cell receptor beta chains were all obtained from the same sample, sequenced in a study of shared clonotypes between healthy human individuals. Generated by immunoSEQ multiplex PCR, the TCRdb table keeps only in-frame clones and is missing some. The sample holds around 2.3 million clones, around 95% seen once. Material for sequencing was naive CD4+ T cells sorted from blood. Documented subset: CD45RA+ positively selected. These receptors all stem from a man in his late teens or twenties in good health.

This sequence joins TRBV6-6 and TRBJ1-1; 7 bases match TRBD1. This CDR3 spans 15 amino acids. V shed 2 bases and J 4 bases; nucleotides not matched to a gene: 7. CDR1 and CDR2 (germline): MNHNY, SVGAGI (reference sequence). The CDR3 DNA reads TGTGCCAGCAGTTACCAGGAGGGGGCTGGCACTGAAGCTTTCTTT. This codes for CASSYQEGAGTEAFF.

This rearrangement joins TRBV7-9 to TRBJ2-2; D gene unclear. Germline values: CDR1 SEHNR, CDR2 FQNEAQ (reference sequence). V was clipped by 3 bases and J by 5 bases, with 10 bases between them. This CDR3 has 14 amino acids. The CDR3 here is CASSFSVMTGELFF. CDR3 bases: TGTGCCAGCAGCTTTTCTGTTATGACCGGGGAGCTGTTTTTT.

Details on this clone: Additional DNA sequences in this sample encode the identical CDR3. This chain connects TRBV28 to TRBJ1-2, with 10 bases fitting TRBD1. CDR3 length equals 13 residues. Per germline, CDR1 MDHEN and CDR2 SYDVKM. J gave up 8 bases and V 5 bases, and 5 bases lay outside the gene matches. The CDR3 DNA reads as TGTGCCAGCAGTCGACAGGGGGCTGGCGGCTACACCTTC. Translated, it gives CASSRQGAGGYTF.

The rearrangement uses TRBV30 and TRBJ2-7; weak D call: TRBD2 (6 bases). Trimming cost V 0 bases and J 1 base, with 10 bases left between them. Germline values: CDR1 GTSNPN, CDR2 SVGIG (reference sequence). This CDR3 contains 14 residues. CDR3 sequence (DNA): TGTGCCTGGAGTGTACCGGGACTGTCCTACGAGCAGTACTTC. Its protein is CAWSVPGLSYEQYF.

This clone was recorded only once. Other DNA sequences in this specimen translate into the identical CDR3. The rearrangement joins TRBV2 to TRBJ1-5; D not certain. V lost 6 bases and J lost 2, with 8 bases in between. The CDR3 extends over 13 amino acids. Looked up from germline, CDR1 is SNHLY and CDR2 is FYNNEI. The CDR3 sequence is CASSQTGNQPQHF. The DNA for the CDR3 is TGTGCCAGCAGCCAGACGGGCAATCAGCCCCAGCATTTT.

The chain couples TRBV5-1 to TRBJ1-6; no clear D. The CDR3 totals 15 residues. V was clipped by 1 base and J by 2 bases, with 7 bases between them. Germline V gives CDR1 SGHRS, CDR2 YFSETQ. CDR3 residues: CASSLRSPYNSPLHF. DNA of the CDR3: TGCGCCAGCAGCTTGAGAAGTCCCTATAATTCACCCCTCCACTTT.

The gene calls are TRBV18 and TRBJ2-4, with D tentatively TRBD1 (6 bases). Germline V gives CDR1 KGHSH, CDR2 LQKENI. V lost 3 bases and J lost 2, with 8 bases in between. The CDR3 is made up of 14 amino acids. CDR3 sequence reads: CASSPGQTKNIQYF. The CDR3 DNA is TGTGCCAGCTCACCCGGACAGACCAAAAACATTCAGTACTTC. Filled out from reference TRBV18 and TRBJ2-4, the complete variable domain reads NAGVMQNPRHLVRRRGQEARLRCSPMKGHSHVYWYRQLPEEGLKFMVYLQKENIIDESGMPKERFSAEFPKEGPSILRIQQVVRGDSAAYFCASSPGQTKNIQYFGAGTRLSVL.

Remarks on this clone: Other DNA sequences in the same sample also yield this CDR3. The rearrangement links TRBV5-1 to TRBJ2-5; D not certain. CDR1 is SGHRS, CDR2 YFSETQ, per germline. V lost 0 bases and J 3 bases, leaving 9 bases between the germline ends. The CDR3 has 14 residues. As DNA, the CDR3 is TGCGCCAGCAGCTTGGGTCGCGGTGAAGAGACCCAGTACTTC. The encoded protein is CASSLGRGEETQYF.

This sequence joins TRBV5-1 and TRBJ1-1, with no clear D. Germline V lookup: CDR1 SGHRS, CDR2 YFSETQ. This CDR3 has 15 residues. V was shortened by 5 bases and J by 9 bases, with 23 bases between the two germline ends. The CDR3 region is CASRLDRNSPYKAFF. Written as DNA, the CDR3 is TGCGCCAGCAGACTCGACCGGAACTCTCCCTACAAAGCTTTCTTT.

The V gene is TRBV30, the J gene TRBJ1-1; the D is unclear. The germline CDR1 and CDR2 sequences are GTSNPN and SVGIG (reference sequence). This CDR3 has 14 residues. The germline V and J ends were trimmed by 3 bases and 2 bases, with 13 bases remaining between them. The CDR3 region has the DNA TGTGCCTGGAGCTCGCAGACACCTAACACTGAAGCTTTCTTT. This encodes CAWSSQTPNTEAFF. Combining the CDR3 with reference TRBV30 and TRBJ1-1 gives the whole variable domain SQTIHQWPATLVQPVGSPLSLECTVEGTSNPNLYWYRQAAGRGLQLLFYSVGIGQISSEVPQNLSASRPQDRQFILSSKKLLLSDSGFYLCAWSSQTPNTEAFFGQGTRLTVV.

This CDR3 reads CASSLLAGNLGAQYF. The CDR3 DNA sequence: TGTGCCAGCAGCTTACTAGCGGGAAACCTTGGGGCCCAGTACTTC. This sequence joins TRBV7-2 and TRBJ2-5, with 9 bases lining up with TRBD2. Looked up from germline, CDR1 is SGHTA and CDR2 is FQGNSA. V dropped 2 bases and J dropped 9; count of bases not matched to a gene: 10. The CDR3 is made up of 15 amino acids.

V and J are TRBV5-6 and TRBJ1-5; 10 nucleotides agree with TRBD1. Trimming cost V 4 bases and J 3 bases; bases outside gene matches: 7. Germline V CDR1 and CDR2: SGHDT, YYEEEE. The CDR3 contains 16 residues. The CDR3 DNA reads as TGTGCCAGCAGCCCCGACAGGGGGCGGACCAATCAGCCCCAGCATTTT. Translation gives CASSPDRGRTNQPQHF.

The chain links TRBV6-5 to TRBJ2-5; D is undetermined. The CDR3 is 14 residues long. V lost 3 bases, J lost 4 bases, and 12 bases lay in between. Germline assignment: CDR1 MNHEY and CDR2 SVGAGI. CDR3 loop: CASSYNEGPETQYF. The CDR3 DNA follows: TGTGCCAGCAGTTATAACGAAGGGCCAGAGACCCAGTACTTC.

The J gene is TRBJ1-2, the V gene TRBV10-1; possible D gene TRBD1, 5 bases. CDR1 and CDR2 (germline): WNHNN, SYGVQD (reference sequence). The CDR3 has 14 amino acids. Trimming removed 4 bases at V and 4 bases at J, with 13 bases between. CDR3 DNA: TGCGCCAGCAGTGCCGCCGGGACCCGCTATGGCTACACCTTC. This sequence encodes CASSAAGTRYGYTF.

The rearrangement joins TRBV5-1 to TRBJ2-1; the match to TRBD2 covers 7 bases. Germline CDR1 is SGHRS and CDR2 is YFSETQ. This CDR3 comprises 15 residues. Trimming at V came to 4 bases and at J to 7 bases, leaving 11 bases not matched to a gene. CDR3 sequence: CASSLRDYSRNEQFF. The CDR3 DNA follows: TGCGCCAGCAGCCTACGGGACTATAGTAGGAATGAGCAGTTCTTC.

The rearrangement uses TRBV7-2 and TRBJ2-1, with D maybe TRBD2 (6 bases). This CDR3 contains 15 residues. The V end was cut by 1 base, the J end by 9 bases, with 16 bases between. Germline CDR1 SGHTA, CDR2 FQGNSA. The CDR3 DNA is TGTGCCAGCAGCTTAGATCGATTGACAGCGGGTGAGCAGTTCTTC. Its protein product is CASSLDRLTAGEQFF. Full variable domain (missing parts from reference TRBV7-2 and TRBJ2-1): GAGVSQSPSNKVTEKGKDVELRCDPISGHTALYWYRQSLGQGLEFLIYFQGNSAPDKSGLPSDRFSAERTGGSVSTLTIQRTQQEDSAVYLCASSLDRLTAGEQFFGPGTRLTVL.

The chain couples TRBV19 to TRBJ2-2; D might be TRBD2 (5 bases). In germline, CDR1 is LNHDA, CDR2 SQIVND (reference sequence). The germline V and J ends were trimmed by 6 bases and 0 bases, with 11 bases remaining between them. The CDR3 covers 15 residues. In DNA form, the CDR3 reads TGTGCCAGTAGCGAACAGACTACGAACACCGGGGAGCTGTTTTTT. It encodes CASSEQTTNTGELFF.

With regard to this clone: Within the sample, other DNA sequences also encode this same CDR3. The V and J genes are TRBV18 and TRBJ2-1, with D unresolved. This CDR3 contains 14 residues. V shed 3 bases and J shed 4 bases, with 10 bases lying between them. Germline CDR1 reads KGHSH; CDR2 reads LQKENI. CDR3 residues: CASSPDRTYNEQFF. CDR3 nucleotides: TGTGCCAGCTCACCGGATAGGACGTACAATGAGCAGTTCTTC.

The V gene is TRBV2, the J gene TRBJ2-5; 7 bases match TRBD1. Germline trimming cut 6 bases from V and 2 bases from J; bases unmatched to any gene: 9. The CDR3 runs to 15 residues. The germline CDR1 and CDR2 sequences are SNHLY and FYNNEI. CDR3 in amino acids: CASRVDRAGQETQYF. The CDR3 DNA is TGTGCCAGCAGGGTTGACAGGGCCGGACAAGAGACCCAGTACTTC.

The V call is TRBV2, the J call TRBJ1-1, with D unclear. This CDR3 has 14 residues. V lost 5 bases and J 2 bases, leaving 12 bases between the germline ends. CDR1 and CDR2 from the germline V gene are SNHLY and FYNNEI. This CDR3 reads CASSIGGLNTEAFF. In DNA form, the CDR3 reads TGTGCCAGCAGTATAGGCGGTCTTAACACTGAAGCTTTCTTT.

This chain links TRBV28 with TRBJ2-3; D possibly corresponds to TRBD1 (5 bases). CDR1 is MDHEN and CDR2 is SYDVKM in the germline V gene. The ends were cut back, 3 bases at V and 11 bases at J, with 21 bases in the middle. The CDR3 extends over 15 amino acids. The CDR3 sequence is CASSLDTGFGIEQYF. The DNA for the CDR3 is TGTGCCAGCAGTTTGGACACAGGCTTCGGAATAGAGCAGTATTTT.

CDR3 sequence (DNA): TGTGCCAGCAGTCCACGGGGCCATGATACGCAGTATTTT. Translating it yields CASSPRGHDTQYF. The chain employs TRBV6-5 and TRBJ2-3; the D call may be TRBD1 or TRBD2 (5 bases each). In germline, CDR1 is MNHEY, CDR2 SVGAGI. Between the trimmed V and J ends, which lost 5 bases and 6 bases, there was a span of 12 bases. The CDR3 runs 13 residues.

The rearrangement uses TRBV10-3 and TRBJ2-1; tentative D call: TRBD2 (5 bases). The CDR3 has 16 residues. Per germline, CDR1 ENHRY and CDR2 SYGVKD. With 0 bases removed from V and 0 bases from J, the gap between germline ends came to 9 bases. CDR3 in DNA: TGTGCCATCAGTGAGTCGGCGGGCCTCTCCTACAATGAGCAGTTCTTC. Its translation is CAISESAGLSYNEQFF.

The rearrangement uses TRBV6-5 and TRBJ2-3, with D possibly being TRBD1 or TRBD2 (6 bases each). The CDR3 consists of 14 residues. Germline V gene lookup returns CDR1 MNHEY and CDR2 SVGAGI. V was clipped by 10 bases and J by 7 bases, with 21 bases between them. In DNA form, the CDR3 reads TGTGCCACTTCCATGGGGGGCGGGGTGAATACGCAGTATTTT. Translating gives CATSMGGGVNTQYF.

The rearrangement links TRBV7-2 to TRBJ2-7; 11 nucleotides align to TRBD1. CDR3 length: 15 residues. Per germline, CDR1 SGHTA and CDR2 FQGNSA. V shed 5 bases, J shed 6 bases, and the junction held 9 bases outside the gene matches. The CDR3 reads CASSPWTGGWSEQYF. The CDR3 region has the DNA TGTGCCAGCAGCCCGTGGACAGGGGGCTGGAGCGAGCAGTACTTC.